Reported below is one TCR beta chain. Other DNA sequences of this sample code for an identical CDR3. The data derive from a study of cytomegalovirus exposure and HLA in healthy donors. This CDR3 contains 13 residues. CDR1 SGDLS and CDR2 YYNGEE come from the germline V gene. V gave up 0 bases and J gave up 8 bases, with 6 bases separating them. A multiplex PCR was run with 60 Vbeta primers and 13 Jbeta primers. Measured with immunoSEQ multiplex PCR; TCRdb has only the in-frame clones, and not every one. The sample lists about 160,000 clones; around 79% were seen once. This TCR was recovered from a man aged 35 to 55 in good health and CMV-seronegative. Sample: PBMCs. V usage is TRBV9 and J usage is TRBJ1-6; D gene unclear. CDR3 sequence reads: CASSVGGDSPLHF. DNA of the CDR3: TGTGCCAGCAGCGTAGGCGGGGATTCACCCCTCCACTTT.